This entry features one T cell receptor (beta chain) sequence. This CDR3 contains 13 residues. With V trimmed by 5 bases and J by 5 bases, 5 bases remained unmatched. Germline CDR1 reads MDHEN; CDR2 reads SYDVKM. This record belongs to a study of blood T cell repertoires in COVID-19. Libraries were prepared by immunoSEQ multiplex PCR; TCRdb keeps only in-frame clonotypes and omits some of them. Of some 200,000 clones in the sample, about 79% are singletons; the top ten hold approximately 1.3%. Enrollees, roughly 18 to 95 years old, lived in about two dozen US areas. The sequenced material came from PBMCs or T cells enriched from blood (not recorded which). The V call is TRBV28, the J call TRBJ1-1, with 7 bases matching TRBD1. The receptor's source is a middle-aged woman with acute COVID-19. CDR3 sequence reads: CASSDRVGTEAFF. The CDR3 coding sequence is TGTGCCAGCAGTGACAGGGTTGGGACTGAAGCTTTCTTT.